This T cell receptor beta chain appears in the sequencing data of a study of somatic mutations in cytotoxic T cells in rheumatoid arthritis. Study-wide background: Collection of patient blood (approximately 30 ml EDTA) took place right after diagnosis, before any treatment. Several of the V beta antibody-stained T-cell populations were flow-sorted at nearly 100% purity; V beta1+ cells were among them and were sequenced for TCRB.

Overall study results and limits: Healthy controls showed no age-related rise in CD8+ clonality, whereas rheumatoid arthritis patients did. Relative to age-matched healthy controls, rheumatoid arthritis patients did not differ significantly in CD8+ T-cell clonality.

Comment on this clone: The antigen is not known.

TCRdb keeps only in-frame clones here, not all; method: immunoSEQ multiplex PCR. The table shows approximately 3,800 clones, with roughly four fifths occurring only once. The CDR3 sequence is 14 residues long. V lost 5 bases, J lost 8 bases, and 16 bases lay in between. Germline V gene lookup returns CDR1 SGDLS and CDR2 YYNGEE. This sequence joins TRBV9 and TRBJ2-2; tentative D call: TRBD2 (5 bases). The material sequenced was CD8+ T cells sorted from blood. This receptor was identified in an adult with rheumatoid arthritis. The CDR3 DNA sequence: TGTGCCAGCAGACCCTCCCCGGGGTCGGGGGAGCTGTTTTTT. This sequence encodes CASRPSPGSGELFF.